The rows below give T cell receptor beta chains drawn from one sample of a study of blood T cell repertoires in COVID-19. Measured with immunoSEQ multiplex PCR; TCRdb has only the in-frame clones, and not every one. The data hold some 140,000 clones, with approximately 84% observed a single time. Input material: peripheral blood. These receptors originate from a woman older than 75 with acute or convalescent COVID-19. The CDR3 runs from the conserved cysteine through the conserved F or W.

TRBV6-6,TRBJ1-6,CASSPRGPPLHF
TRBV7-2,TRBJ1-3,CASSLRPGTGQRSGNTIYF
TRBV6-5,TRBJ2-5,CASRRTSGVQETQYF
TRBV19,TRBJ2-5,CASSPRRRGETQYF
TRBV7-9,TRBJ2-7,CASSLNYGIHSYEQYF
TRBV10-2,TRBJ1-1,CASSEGQGVPEAFF
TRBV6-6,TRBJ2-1,CASRPGLAGGDEQFF
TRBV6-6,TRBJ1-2,CASSSFGETGYGYTF
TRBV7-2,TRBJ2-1,CASSLWTGNRYEQFF
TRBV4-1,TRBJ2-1,CASSQPLGRQFF
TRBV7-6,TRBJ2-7,CASSLHSSYEQYF
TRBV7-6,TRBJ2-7,CASSPRLGQGKDEQYF
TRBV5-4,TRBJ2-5,CASSPKRGQETQYF
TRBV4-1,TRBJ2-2,CASSPGLAGGGTGELFF
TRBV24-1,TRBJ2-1,CATSDPTGRSDEQFF
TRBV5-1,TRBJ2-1,CASRPLAATDNEQFF
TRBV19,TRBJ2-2,CASGRLEALNTGELFF
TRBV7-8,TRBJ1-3,CASSPLEDSSGNTIYF
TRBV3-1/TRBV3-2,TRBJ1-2,CASSQDWVNRGYGYTF
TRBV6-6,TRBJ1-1,CVSTGTGRTEAFF
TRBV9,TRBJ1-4,CASSARFPGEKLFF
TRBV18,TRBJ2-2,CASSRVLSGSNTGELFF
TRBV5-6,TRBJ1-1,CASRHGQRNTEAFF
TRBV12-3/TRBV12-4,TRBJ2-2,CASAMNTGELFF